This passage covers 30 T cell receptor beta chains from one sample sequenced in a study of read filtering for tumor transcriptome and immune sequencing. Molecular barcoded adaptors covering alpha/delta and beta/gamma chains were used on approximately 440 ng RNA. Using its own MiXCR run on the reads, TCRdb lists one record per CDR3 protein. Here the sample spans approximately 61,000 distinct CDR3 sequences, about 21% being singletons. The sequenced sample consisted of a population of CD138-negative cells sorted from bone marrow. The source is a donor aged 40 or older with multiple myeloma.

CDR3 in amino acids: CASRRSGASYGYTF. CDR3 sequence (DNA): TGTGCCAGCAGGAGATCAGGGGCTAGCTATGGCTACACCTTC. The J gene is TRBJ1-2, the V gene TRBV7-9; tentatively, D is TRBD1 (6 bases). Germline V gene lookup returns CDR1 SEHNR and CDR2 FQNEAQ (reference sequence). The length of the CDR3 is 14 residues. V shed 6 bases and J shed 4 bases, with 15 bases lying between them.

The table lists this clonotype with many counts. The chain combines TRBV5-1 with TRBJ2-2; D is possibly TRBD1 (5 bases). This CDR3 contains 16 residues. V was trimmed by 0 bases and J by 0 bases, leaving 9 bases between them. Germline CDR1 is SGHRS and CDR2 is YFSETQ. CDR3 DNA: TGCGCCAGCAGCTTGGCCGTGACAGCGAACACCGGGGAGCTGTTTTTT. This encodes CASSLAVTANTGELFF.

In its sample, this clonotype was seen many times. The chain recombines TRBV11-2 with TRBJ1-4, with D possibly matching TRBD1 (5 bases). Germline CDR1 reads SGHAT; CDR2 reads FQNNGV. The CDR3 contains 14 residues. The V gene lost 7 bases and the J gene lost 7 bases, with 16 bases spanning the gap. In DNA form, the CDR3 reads TGTGCCAGCACCCCGTACGACGGGGGTGAAAAACTGTTTTTT. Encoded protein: CASTPYDGGEKLFF.

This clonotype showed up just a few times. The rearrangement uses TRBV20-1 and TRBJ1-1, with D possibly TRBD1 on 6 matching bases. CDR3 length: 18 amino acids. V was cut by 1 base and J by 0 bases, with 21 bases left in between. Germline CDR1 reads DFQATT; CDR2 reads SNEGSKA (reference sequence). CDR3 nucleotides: TGCAGTGCTAGAGGCAACAGGGCTAGGGGGATGATGAACACTGAAGCTTTCTTT. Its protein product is CSARGNRARGMMNTEAFF.

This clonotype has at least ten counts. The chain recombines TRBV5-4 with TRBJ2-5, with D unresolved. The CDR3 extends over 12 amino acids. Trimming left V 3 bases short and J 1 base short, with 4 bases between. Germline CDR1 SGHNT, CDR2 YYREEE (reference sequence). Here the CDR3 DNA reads TGTGCCAGCAGCTCGGGCCAAGAGACCCAGTACTTC. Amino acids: CASSSGQETQYF.

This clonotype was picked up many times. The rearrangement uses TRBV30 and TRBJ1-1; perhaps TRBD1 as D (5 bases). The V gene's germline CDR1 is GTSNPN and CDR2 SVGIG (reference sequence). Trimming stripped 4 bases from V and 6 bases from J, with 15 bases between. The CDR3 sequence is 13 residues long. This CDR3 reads CAWNSGLPPEAFF. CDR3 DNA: TGTGCCTGGAACTCGGGGCTCCCCCCTGAAGCTTTCTTT.

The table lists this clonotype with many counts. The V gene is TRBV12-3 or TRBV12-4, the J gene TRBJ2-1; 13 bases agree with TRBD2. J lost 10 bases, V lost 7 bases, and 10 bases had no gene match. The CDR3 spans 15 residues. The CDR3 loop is CASTQLAGGRREQFF. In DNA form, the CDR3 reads TGTGCCAGCACCCAACTAGCGGGAGGGAGGCGGGAGCAGTTCTTC.

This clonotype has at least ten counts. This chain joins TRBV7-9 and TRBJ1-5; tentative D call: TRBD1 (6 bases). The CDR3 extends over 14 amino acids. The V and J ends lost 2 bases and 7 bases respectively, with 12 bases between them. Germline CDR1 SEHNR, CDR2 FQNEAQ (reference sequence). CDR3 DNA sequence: TGTGCCAGCAGCTTACAGGGGAGGAGGCAGCCCCAGCATTTT. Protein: CASSLQGRRQPQHF. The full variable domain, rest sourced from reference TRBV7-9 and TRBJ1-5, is DTGVSQNPRHKITKRGQNVTFRCDPISEHNRLYWYRQTLGQGPEFLTYFQNEAQLEKSRLLSDRFSAERPKGSFSTLEIQRTEQGDSAMYLCASSLQGRRQPQHFGDGTRLSIL.

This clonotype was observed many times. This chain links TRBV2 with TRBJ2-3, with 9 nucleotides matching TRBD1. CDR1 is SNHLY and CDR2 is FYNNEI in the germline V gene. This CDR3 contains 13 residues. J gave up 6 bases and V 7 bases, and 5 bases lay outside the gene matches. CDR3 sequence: CASNDRGFDTQYF. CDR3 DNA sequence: TGTGCCAGCAATGACAGGGGGTTCGATACGCAGTATTTT.

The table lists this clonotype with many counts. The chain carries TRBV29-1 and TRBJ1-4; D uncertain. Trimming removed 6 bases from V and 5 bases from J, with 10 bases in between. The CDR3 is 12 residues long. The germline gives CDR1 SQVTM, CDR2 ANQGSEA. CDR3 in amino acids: CSVWEWNEKLFF. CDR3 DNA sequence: TGCAGCGTGTGGGAGTGGAATGAAAAACTGTTTTTT.

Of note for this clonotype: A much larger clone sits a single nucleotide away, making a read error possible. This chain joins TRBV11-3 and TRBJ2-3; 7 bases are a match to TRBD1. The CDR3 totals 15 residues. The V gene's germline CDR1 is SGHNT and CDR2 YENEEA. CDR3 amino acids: CASSTGQTSTDTRYF. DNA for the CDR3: TGTGCCAGCAGCACGGGACAGACCAGCACAGATACGCGGTATTTT.

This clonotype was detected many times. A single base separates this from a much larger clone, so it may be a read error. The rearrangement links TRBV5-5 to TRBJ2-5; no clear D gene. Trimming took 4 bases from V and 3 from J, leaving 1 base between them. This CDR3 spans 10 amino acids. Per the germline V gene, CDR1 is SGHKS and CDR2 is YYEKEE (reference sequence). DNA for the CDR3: TGTGCCAGCAGCAAAGAGACCCAGTACTTC. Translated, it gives CASSKETQYF.

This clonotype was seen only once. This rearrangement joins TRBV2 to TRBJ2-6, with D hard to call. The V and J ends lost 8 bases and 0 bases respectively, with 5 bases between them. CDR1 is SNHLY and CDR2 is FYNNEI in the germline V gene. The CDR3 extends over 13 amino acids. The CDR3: CASAISGANVLTF. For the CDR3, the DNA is TGTGCCAGCGCAATCTCTGGGGCCAACGTCCTGACTTTC.

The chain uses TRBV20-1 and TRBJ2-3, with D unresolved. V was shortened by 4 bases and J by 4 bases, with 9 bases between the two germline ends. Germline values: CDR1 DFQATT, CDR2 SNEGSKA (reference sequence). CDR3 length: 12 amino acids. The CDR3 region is CSAIKPSDTQYF. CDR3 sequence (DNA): TGCAGTGCTATCAAGCCGTCAGATACGCAGTATTTT.

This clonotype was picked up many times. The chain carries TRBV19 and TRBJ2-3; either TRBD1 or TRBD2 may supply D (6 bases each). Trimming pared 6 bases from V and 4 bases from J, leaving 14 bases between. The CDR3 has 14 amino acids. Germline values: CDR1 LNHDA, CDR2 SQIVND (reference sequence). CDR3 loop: CASSPRRGADTQYF. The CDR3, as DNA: TGTGCCAGTAGCCCCAGGAGGGGGGCAGATACGCAGTATTTT.

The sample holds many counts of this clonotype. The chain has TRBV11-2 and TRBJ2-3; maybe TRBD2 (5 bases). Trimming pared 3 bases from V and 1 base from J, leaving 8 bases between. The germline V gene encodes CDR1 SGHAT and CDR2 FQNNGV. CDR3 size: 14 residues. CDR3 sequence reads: CASSFGVRTDTQYF. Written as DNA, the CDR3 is TGTGCCAGCAGCTTCGGGGTCCGCACAGATACGCAGTATTTT.

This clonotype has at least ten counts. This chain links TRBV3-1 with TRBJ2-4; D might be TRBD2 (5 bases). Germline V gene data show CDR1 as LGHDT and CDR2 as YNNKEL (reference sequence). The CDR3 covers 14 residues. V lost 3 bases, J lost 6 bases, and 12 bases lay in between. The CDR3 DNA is TGTGCCAGCAGCCAGTTCGCCGGGATAAACATTCAGTACTTC. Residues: CASSQFAGINIQYF.

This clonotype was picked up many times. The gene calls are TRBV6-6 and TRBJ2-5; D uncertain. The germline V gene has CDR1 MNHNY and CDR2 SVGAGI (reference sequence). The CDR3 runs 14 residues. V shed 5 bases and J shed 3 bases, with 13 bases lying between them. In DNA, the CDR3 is TGTGCCAGCAGTCCAAGGACGGTCAAAGAGACCCAGTACTTC. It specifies CASSPRTVKETQYF.

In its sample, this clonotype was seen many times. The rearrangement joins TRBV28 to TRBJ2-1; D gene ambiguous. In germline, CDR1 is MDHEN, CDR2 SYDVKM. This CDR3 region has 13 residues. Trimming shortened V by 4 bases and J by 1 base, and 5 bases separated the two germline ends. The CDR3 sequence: CASSSSSYNEQFF. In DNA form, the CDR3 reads TGTGCCAGCAGTTCGAGTTCCTACAATGAGCAGTTCTTC.

The CDR3 is CAISESSGGGNTEAFF. For the CDR3, the DNA is TGTGCCATCAGTGAGTCGAGTGGAGGGGGTAACACTGAAGCTTTCTTT. The V gene is TRBV10-3, the J gene TRBJ1-1; TRBD1 is a possible D gene (6 bases). The V end was cut by 0 bases, the J end by 2 bases, with 13 bases between. Germline CDR1 ENHRY, CDR2 SYGVKD. This CDR3 region has 16 residues.

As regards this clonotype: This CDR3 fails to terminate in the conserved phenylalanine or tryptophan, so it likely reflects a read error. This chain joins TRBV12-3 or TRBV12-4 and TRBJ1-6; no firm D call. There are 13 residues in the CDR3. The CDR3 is CAGSPTTPSPLHY. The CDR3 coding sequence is TGTGCCGGCAGTCCAACGACCCCTTCACCCCTCCACTAT.

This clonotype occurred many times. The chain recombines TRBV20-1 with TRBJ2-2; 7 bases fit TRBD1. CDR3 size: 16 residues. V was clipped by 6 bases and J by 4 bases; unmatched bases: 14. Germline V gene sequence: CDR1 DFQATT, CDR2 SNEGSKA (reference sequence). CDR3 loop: CSAKSHRGLTTGELFF. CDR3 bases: TGCAGTGCGAAAAGCCACAGGGGCTTAACCACCGGGGAGCTGTTTTTT.

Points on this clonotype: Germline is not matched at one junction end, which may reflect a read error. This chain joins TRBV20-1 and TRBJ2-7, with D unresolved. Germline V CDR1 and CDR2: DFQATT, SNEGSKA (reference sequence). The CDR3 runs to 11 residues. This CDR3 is CIARALYEQYF. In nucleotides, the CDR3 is TGCATTGCTAGAGCTCTCTACGAGCAGTACTTC.

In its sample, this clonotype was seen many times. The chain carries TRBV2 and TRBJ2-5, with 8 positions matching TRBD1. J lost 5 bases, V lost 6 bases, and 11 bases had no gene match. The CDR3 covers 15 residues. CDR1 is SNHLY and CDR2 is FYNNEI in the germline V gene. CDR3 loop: CASSYQGQVVETQYF. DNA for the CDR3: TGTGCCAGCAGCTACCAGGGACAGGTTGTTGAGACCCAGTACTTC.

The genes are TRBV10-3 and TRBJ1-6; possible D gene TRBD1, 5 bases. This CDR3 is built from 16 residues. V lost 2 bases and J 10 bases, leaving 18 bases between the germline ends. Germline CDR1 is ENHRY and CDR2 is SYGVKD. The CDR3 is CAISENLAGRQSPLHF. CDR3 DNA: TGTGCCATCAGTGAGAACCTTGCAGGGAGGCAGTCACCCCTCCACTTT.

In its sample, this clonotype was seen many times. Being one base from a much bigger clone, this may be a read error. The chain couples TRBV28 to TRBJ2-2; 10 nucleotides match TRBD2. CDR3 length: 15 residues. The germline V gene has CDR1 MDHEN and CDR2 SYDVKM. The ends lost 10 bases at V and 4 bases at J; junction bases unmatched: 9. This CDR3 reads CANRPSGGRTGELFF. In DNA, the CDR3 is TGTGCCAATAGACCTAGCGGGGGCCGCACCGGGGAGCTGTTTTTT.

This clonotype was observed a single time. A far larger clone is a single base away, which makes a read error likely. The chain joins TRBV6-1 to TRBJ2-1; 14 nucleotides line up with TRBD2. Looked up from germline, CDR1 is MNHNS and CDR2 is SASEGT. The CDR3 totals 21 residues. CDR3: CAGSYRKTGTSGRSFHNEQFF. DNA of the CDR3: TGTGCCGGCAGTTACCGAAAGACCGGGACTAGCGGGAGATCCTTCCACAATGAGCAGTTCTTC.

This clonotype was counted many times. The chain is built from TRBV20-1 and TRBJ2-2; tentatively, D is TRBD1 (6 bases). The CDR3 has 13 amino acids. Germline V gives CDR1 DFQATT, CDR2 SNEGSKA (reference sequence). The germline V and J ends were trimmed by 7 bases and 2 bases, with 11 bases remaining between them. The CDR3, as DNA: TGCAGTGTCCCAGGGGCTAACACCGGGGAGCTGTTTTTT. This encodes CSVPGANTGELFF.

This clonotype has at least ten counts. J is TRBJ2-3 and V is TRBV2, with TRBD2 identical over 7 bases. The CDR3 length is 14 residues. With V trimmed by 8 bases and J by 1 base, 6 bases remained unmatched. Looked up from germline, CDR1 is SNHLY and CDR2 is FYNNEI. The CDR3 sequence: CASHGGIRTDTQYF. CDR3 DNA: TGTGCCAGCCACGGGGGGATTCGCACAGATACGCAGTATTTT.

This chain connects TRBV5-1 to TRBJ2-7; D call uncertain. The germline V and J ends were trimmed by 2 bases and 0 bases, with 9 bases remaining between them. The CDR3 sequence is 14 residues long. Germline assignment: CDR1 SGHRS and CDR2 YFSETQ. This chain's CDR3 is CASSLGSTSYEQYF. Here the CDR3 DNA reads TGCGCCAGCAGCTTAGGTAGCACCTCCTACGAGCAGTACTTC.